Below are 5 T cell receptor beta chains sequenced from a single sample in a study of PD-1 blockade in classical Hodgkin lymphoma. Following autologous stem cell transplantation, relapse occurred in every patient, and exposure to brentuximab vedotin varied. Repertoires were generated with immunoSEQ multiplex PCR, while TCRdb's copy carries only in-frame clones and drops some. The table shows about 14,000 clones, with about 80% occurring only once. The sequenced sample was peripheral blood mononuclear cells (PBMCs), obtained at baseline. These receptor sequences come from a human donor with classical Hodgkin lymphoma.

This clone is labeled medium-sized. The chain combines TRBV5-6 with TRBJ1-5; 7 bases match TRBD1. Trimming at V came to 4 bases and at J to 2 bases, leaving 9 bases not matched to a gene. Per germline, CDR1 SGHDT and CDR2 YYEEEE. The CDR3 runs to 16 residues. The CDR3 DNA reads as TGTGCCAGCAGCCATTACAGGGGTGAGGGCAATCAGCCCCAGCATTTT. Translated: CASSHYRGEGNQPQHF.

V usage is TRBV28 and J usage is TRBJ2-1, with TRBD2 matching over 11 bases. Germline V gene data show CDR1 as MDHEN and CDR2 as SYDVKM. V shed 4 bases, J shed 4 bases, and the junction held 3 bases outside the gene matches. There are 15 residues in the CDR3. The DNA of the CDR3 is TGTGCCAGCAGTTCCAGACTAGCGGGGTACAATGAGCAGTTCTTC. Amino acid sequence: CASSSRLAGYNEQFF.

The chain is built from TRBV6-4 and TRBJ2-3; 11 positions agree with TRBD2. The CDR3 has 15 amino acids. The ends lost 6 bases at V and 2 bases at J; junction bases unmatched: 4. Germline CDR1 is MRHNA and CDR2 is SNTAGT. CDR3 in amino acids: CASSLAGGPTDTQYF. The CDR3 DNA reads as TGTGCCAGCAGCCTAGCGGGGGGCCCCACAGATACGCAGTATTTT.

The chain couples TRBV28 to TRBJ2-3; D not resolved. The CDR3 has 18 amino acids. V was trimmed by 3 bases and J by 0 bases, leaving 19 bases between them. Per the germline V gene, CDR1 is MDHEN and CDR2 is SYDVKM. The CDR3 loop reads CASSFRPPRLDSTDTQYF. CDR3 nucleotide sequence: TGTGCCAGCAGTTTTCGTCCACCTCGTCTCGACAGCACAGATACGCAGTATTTT. Looking up the rest from reference TRBV28 and TRBJ2-3 gives the full variable domain: DVKVTQSSRYLVKRTGEKVFLECVQDMDHENMFWYRQDPGLGLRLIYFSYDVKMKEKGDIPEGYSVSREKKERFSLILESASTNQTSMYLCASSFRPPRLDSTDTQYFGPGTRLTVL.

In its sample, this clone was seen a few times. J is TRBJ2-2 and V is TRBV11-3; 7 bases agree with TRBD1. The CDR3 contains 15 residues. Germline loops: CDR1 SGHNT, CDR2 YENEEA. V shed 5 bases and J 2 bases; nucleotides not matched to a gene: 5. Here the CDR3 DNA reads TGTGCCAGCAGCCTCCGACAGGGTAACACCGGGGAGCTGTTTTTT. Protein sequence: CASSLRQGNTGELFF.